This note documents a single T cell receptor beta chain sequence. Its antigen is undetermined. The CDR3 is 14 residues long. Germline CDR1 MGHRA, CDR2 YSYEKL. V was cut by 4 bases and J by 3 bases, with 12 bases left in between. This sample is drawn from a study of T-cell memory formation after mild COVID-19. Study in general: Clusters of TCRs were largely donor specific. The study, taken as a whole, reports: The study found balanced CD4/CD8 in clones contracting day 15 to 85 and a CD4+ lean in later expanders.

In TCRdb, the 5' RACE reads were re-called with MiXCR into one record per CDR3 protein. In the table there are hundreds of thousands of distinct CDR3 sequences, 20% to 25% of which are singletons. This chain links TRBV4-1 with TRBJ2-5; maybe TRBD2 (6 bases). Sequenced sample: PBMCs or a T cell subset sorted from them (not recorded which). This receptor was obtained from a man aged 18-30 years who had mild COVID-19 (a few samples of this study predate the infection). Cell type and time point are not known. CDR3 loop: CASSPQPGEETQYF. CDR3 in DNA: TGCGCCAGCAGCCCCCAACCGGGAGAAGAGACCCAGTACTTC.